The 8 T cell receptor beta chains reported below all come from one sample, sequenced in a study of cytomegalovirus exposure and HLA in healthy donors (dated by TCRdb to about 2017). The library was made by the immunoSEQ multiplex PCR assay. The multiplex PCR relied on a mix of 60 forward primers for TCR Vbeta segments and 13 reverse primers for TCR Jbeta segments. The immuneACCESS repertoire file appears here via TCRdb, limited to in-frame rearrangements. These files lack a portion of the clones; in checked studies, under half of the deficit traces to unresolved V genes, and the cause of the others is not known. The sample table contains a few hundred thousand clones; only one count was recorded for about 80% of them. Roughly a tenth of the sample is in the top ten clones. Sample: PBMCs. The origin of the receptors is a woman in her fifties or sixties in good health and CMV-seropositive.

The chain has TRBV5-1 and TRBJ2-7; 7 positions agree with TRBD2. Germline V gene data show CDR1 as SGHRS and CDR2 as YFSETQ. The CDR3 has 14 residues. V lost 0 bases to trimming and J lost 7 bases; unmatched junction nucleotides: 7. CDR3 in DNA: TGCGCCAGCAGCTTGGACGGGTTGGGGGGGGAGCAGTACTTC. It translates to CASSLDGLGGEQYF.

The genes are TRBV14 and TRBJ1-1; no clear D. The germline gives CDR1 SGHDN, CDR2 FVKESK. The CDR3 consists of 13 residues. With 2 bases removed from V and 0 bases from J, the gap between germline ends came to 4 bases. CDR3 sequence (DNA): TGTGCCAGCAGCCAAAACATGAACACTGAAGCTTTCTTT. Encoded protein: CASSQNMNTEAFF.

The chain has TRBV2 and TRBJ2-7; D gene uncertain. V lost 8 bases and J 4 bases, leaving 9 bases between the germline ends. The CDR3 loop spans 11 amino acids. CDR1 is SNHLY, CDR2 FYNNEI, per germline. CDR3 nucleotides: TGTGCCAGCTGCCGAGGTTACGAGCAGTACTTC. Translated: CASCRGYEQYF.

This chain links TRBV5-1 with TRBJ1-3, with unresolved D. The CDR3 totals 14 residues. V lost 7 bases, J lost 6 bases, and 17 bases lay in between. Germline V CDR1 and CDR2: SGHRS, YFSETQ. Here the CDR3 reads CASGDGALENTIYF. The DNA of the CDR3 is TGCGCCAGCGGAGACGGTGCCCTCGAAAACACCATATATTTT.

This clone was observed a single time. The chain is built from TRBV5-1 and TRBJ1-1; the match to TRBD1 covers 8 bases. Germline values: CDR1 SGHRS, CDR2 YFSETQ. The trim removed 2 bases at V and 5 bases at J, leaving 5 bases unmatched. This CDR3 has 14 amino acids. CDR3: CASSFNRGETEAFF. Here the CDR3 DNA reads TGCGCCAGCAGCTTTAACAGGGGGGAAACTGAAGCTTTCTTT. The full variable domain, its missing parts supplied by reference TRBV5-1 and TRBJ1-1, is KAGVTQTPRYLIKTRGQQVTLSCSPISGHRSVSWYQQTPGQGLQFLFEYFSETQRNKGNFPGRFSGRQFSNSRSEMNVSTLELGDSALYLCASSFNRGETEAFFGQGTRLTVV.

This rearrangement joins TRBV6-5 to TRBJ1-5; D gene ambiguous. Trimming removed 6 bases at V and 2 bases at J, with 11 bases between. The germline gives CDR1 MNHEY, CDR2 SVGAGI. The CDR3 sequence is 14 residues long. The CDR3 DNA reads TGTGCCAGCAGGCATACGAGGGGCAATCAGCCCCAGCATTTT. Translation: CASRHTRGNQPQHF.

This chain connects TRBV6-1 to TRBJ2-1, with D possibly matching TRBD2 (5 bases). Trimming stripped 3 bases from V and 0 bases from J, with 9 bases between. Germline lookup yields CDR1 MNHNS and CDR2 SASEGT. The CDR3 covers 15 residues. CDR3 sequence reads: CASSEARDSYNEQFF. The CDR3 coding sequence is TGTGCCAGCAGTGAGGCGAGGGACTCCTACAATGAGCAGTTCTTC.

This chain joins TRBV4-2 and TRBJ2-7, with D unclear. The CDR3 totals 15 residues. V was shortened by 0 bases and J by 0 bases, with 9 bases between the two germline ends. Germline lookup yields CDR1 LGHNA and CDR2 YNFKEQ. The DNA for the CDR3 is TGTGCCAGCAGCCAAGATCCCGGTAGCTCCTACGAGCAGTACTTC. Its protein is CASSQDPGSSYEQYF.